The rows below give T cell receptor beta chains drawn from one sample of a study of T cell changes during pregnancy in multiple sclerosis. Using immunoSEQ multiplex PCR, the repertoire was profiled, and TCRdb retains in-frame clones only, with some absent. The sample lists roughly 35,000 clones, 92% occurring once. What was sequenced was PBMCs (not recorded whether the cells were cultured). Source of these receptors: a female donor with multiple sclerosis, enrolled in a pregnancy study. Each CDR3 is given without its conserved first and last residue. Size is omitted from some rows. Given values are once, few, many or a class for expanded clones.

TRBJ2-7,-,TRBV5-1,ASSLSAAVGEQY
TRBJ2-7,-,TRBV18,ASSGSYFSLNDYEQY
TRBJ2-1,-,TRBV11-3,ASSVKTDYNEQF
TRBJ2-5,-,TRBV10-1,ASPILGLELETQY
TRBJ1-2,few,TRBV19,ASSIGQGAAGYT
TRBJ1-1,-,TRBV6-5,ASSYDVRDPEAF
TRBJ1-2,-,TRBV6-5,ASSYRRNGEDGYT
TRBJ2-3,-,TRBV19,ASSISSGHGNTQY
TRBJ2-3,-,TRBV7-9,ASSPLRPGRTDTQY
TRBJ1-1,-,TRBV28,ASGGLNTEAF
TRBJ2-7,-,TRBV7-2,ASSEQGNPYEQY
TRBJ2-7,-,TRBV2,ASSDGGRHSGSLYEQY
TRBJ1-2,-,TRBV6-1,ASTEGHSYGYT
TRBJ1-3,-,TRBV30,ALDNGKTGNTIY
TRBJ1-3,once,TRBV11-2,ASSLFWEGDGNTIY
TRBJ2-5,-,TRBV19,ASSIDREGLETQY
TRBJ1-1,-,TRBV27,ASSLSRDNMNTEAF
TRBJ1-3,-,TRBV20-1,SARTGNTIY
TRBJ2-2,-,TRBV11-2,ASSLPQLGEAGELF
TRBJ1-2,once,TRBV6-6,ASSPTGYDGYT
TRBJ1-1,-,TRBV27,ASTIGNTEAF
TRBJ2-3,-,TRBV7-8,ASFRDRGSDTQY
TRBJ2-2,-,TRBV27,ASNRTSDTLPCTGELF
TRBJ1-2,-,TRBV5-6,ASSLFDGYT
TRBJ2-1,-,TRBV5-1,ASSFGDSTANEQF
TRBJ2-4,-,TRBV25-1,ASSPGGRGDIQY
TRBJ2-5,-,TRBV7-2,ASSADREETQY
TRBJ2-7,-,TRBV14,ASSLGGGGYEQY
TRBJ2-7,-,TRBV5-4,ASSRSYEQY
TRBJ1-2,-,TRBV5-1,ASSIAGDGYT
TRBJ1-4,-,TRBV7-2,ATRSGVEEKLF
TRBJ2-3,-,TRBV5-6,ASSSRGTSGRADTQY
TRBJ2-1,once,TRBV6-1,ASSDPGQRGNNEQF
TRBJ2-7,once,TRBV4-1,ASSPGRGGLGYEQY
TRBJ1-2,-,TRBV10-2,ASRALTGDAGYT
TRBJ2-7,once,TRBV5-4,ASSFYQGMVHEQY
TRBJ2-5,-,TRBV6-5,ASSYRAGGGQETQY
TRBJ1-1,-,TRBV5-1,ASSLGELRAEAF
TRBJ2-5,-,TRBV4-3,ASSQGGDRAGETQY
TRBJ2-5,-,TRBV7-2,ASSQTSGSLGETQY
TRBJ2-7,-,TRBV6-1,ASSGTLQSYEQY
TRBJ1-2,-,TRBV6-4,ASSVSTGLTVYGYT
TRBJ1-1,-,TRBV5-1,ASSYRERTEAF
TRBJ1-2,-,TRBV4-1,ASSQERLRMEGYT
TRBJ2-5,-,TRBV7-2,ASSLGLGYETQY
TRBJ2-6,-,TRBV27,ASSTGRVSGANVLT